This TCR beta chain was identified in a study of blood T cell repertoires in COVID-19. The overall study: The origin of the acute and convalescent COVID-19 samples was the United States, Italy and Spain.

V trimming: 7 bases; J trimming: 7 bases; junction bases outside the gene matches: 11. The length of the CDR3 is 14 residues. The germline V gene encodes CDR1 MNHEY and CDR2 SVGAGI. TCRdb's copy holds only in-frame clones and misses some; the assay was immunoSEQ multiplex PCR. This sample has roughly 130,000 clones, with about 74% found just once. The chain recombines TRBV6-5 with TRBJ1-2; 8 nucleotides line up with TRBD1. The TCR originated in a man over 45 with acute or convalescent COVID-19. Sequencing was done on a sample of peripheral blood. The CDR3 coding sequence is TGTGCCAGCATTCGCGACAGGGGATTAGGTGGCTACACCTTC. Amino acids: CASIRDRGLGGYTF.